This TCR beta chain appears in the sequencing data of a study of technical replicates of blood from a few donors. The CDR3 extends over 14 amino acids. V was shortened by 4 bases and J by 1 base, with 10 bases between the two germline ends. In germline, CDR1 is SNHLY, CDR2 FYNNEI. The method was immunoSEQ multiplex PCR; TCRdb's version includes in-frame clones alone and lacks a portion of them. The table has 10,000 to 15,000 clones, over 85% seen once. The chain links TRBV2 to TRBJ1-1, with D unresolved. Specimen: PBMCs. The sequence was collected from a human donor in good health. CDR3 nucleotides: TGTGCCAGCAGTGGCGGTCTTACGAACACTGAAGCTTTCTTT. It codes for CASSGGLTNTEAFF.